The present TCR beta chain was sequenced within a study of CD8+ T cells in alopecia areata. Background on the study: The drug, oral tofacitinib, was given to treated patients at 5 to 10 mg twice daily.

It was from PBMCs that CD4+ and CD8+ T cells were sorted. J lost 3 bases, V lost 8 bases, and 17 bases had no gene match. This CDR3 has 17 residues. Germline V gene data show CDR1 as MDHEN and CDR2 as SYDVKM. cDNA reverse transcribed from extracted RNA served as the sequencing template. Assay used: immunoSEQ multiplex PCR; TCRdb lists only in-frame clones, some missing. The data show approximately 150,000 clones, about 90% seen once. This receptor was obtained from a human donor with alopecia areata. The specimen comprised CD8+ T cells sorted from blood, sampled at week 0. The V call is TRBV28, the J call TRBJ2-7; 9 positions match TRBD1. The CDR3 sequence: CASGPKATGGQGYEQYF. Written as DNA, the CDR3 is TGTGCCAGCGGGCCTAAAGCAACAGGGGGACAGGGCTACGAGCAGTACTTC. The whole variable domain, filled in from reference TRBV28 and TRBJ2-7, reads DVKVTQSSRYLVKRTGEKVFLECVQDMDHENMFWYRQDPGLGLRLIYFSYDVKMKEKGDIPEGYSVSREKKERFSLILESASTNQTSMYLCASGPKATGGQGYEQYFGPGTRLTVT.